One sample yielded the 32 T cell receptor beta chains listed below, sequenced in a study of beta chain features in type 1 diabetes (dated by TCRdb to the late 2010s). What the work shows at the level of the full study, not this receptor alone: Type 1 diabetes patients showed a moderate but significant shortening of TCRB CDR3 length in all four CD4+ subsets.

Library creation used the immunoSEQ multiplex PCR assay. The entire isolated RNA was reverse transcribed using the High Capacity cDNA Reverse Transcription Kit, and thus expressed TCRB transcripts were sequenced. Not all clones reach the TCRdb copy of this immuneACCESS table, which keeps in-frame sequences only. Checked studies attribute under half of the gap to unresolved V genes and leave the rest unexplained. The sample table shows fewer than 450,000 clones, and roughly 14% are seen once. The top ten clonotypes cover roughly 0.015% of the sample. For these TCRs, the target antigens are not known. The specimen was naive CD4+ T cells from blood. The cell subset or site label of this sample denotes: true naive CD4+ T cells. The receptors derive from a woman in her late teens or twenties with type 1 diabetes.

The chain is built from TRBV27 and TRBJ1-2, with 7 bases aligning to TRBD1. The CDR3 is made up of 13 amino acids. CDR1 and CDR2 from the germline V gene are MNHEY and SMNVEV (reference sequence). The V segment lost 6 bases and the J segment 2 bases; nucleotides outside the gene matches: 3. This chain's CDR3 is CASRGTANYGYTF. In nucleotides, the CDR3 is TGTGCCAGCAGGGGGACAGCCAACTATGGCTACACCTTC.

This rearrangement joins TRBV6-6 to TRBJ2-7; possibly TRBD2 for D (6 bases). V was cut by 7 bases and J by 0 bases, with 13 bases left in between. Germline V gene lookup returns CDR1 MNHNY and CDR2 SVGAGI (reference sequence). The CDR3 contains 14 residues. The DNA of the CDR3 is TGTGCCAGCACGGGGGACTTACTCTCCTACGAGCAGTACGTC. Its translation: CASTGDLLSYEQYV.

The rearrangement links TRBV19 to TRBJ2-1; TRBD2 might be the D (6 bases). The CDR3 contains 16 residues. CDR1 and CDR2 from the germline V gene are LNHDA and SQIVND (reference sequence). V lost 5 bases and J lost 4, with 18 bases in between. CDR3 coding DNA: TGTGCCAGTAGTCCAGACGGGCTAGCGAGGTACAATGAGCAGTTCTTC. Its protein product is CASSPDGLARYNEQFF.

The sample holds a few counts of this clone. The rearrangement links TRBV30 to TRBJ2-1; D is uncertain. The CDR3 sequence is 14 residues long. Germline V gene sequence: CDR1 GTSNPN, CDR2 SVGIG (reference sequence). Trimming shortened V by 3 bases and J by 0 bases, and 9 bases separated the two germline ends. CDR3 in amino acids: CAWSIKSSYNEQFF. The CDR3 DNA reads TGTGCCTGGAGCATTAAGAGCTCCTACAATGAGCAGTTCTTC.

This clone came up a few times. The chain links TRBV30 to TRBJ2-2, with a possible D match to TRBD1 (6 bases). The V gene lost 2 bases and the J gene lost 4 bases, with 11 bases spanning the gap. The CDR3 is made up of 14 amino acids. Germline V gene sequence: CDR1 GTSNPN, CDR2 SVGIG (reference sequence). The CDR3 DNA sequence: TGTGCCTGGAGTAGGGGGATAGGCACCGGGGAGCTGTTTTTT. Translation: CAWSRGIGTGELFF.

This clone was recorded a few times. The chain uses TRBV7-2 and TRBJ1-1; D gene ambiguous. V was pared by 5 bases and J by 0 bases, with 16 bases between. Germline V gene data show CDR1 as SGHTA and CDR2 as FQGNSA. There are 16 residues in the CDR3. The CDR3 sequence is CASSQSSRVVNTEAFF. DNA of the CDR3: TGTGCCAGCAGCCAGAGCAGCCGGGTCGTGAACACTGAAGCTTTCTTT.

The chain combines TRBV28 with TRBJ1-2; 8 nucleotides line up with TRBD1. The CDR3 covers 14 residues. Germline loops: CDR1 MDHEN, CDR2 SYDVKM. V was clipped by 6 bases and J by 4 bases; unmatched bases: 7. CDR3 in DNA: TGTGCCAGCAGCCCAGGACAGGGACGCTATGGCTACACCTTC. This gives the protein CASSPGQGRYGYTF.

A few counts support this clone. The chain couples TRBV7-9 to TRBJ2-1; 14 bases are shared with TRBD2. This CDR3 has 16 amino acids. Trimming at V came to 5 bases and at J to 10 bases, leaving 10 bases not matched to a gene. Germline-derived CDR1 and CDR2 are SEHNR and FQNEAQ (reference sequence). CDR3 amino acids: CASSIPGTSGRREQFF. DNA of the CDR3: TGTGCCAGCAGCATACCCGGGACTAGCGGGAGAAGGGAGCAGTTCTTC.

The CDR3 loop is CASSYSSGNQPQHF. CDR3 bases: TGTGCCAGCAGTTACTCGTCGGGGAATCAGCCCCAGCATTTT. The rearrangement uses TRBV6-6 and TRBJ1-5; D ambiguous. This CDR3 is built from 14 residues. CDR1 is MNHNY and CDR2 is SVGAGI in the germline V gene (reference sequence). Trimming took 0 bases from V and 4 from J, leaving 7 bases between them.

This clone was seen a handful of times. This chain connects TRBV7-9 to TRBJ2-1, with D possibly TRBD2 on 5 matching bases. With 5 bases removed from V and 4 bases from J, the gap between germline ends came to 21 bases. The germline CDR1 and CDR2 sequences are SEHNR and FQNEAQ (reference sequence). The CDR3 spans 17 residues. Here the CDR3 reads CASSPRGSAGPYNEQFF. CDR3 DNA: TGTGCCAGCAGCCCCCGGGGTTCGGCGGGCCCATACAATGAGCAGTTCTTC.

This clone was detected a few times. This chain connects TRBV20-1 to TRBJ1-2; D not resolved. V gave up 6 bases and J gave up 1 base, with 6 bases separating them. Germline V CDR1 and CDR2: DFQATT, SNEGSKA (reference sequence). The CDR3 has 11 amino acids. The CDR3 loop reads CSAGDNYGYTF. The CDR3 DNA follows: TGCAGTGCAGGAGATAACTATGGCTACACCTTC.

This sequence joins TRBV7-6 and TRBJ2-1, with a tentative D call TRBD2 (5 bases). V was pared by 1 base and J by 8 bases, with 24 bases between. Germline V lookup: CDR1 SGHVS, CDR2 FNYEAQ. The CDR3 sequence is 18 residues long. The CDR3 sequence is CASSLGPRGYQTSDEQFF. CDR3 in DNA: TGTGCCAGCAGCTTAGGACCCCGGGGTTATCAAACCAGTGATGAGCAGTTCTTC.

This rearrangement joins TRBV7-8 to TRBJ2-7; TRBD2 is a possible D gene (6 bases). V was pared by 7 bases and J by 2 bases, with 9 bases between. The CDR3 spans 12 residues. CDR1 and CDR2 from the germline V gene are SGHVS and FQNEAQ. The CDR3 sequence: CASTRDAYEQYF. DNA for the CDR3: TGTGCCAGCACGCGGGACGCCTACGAGCAGTACTTC.

CDR3 DNA: TGTGCCAGCAGCTTGGTTCGAGATTCTGAAGCTTTCTTT. As protein: CASSLVRDSEAFF. V usage is TRBV5-8 and J usage is TRBJ1-1; D gene unclear. V shed 0 bases and J shed 6 bases, with 9 bases lying between them. Germline lookup yields CDR1 SGHTS and CDR2 YDEGEE. The CDR3 consists of 13 residues.

This clone occurred a few times. The V and J genes are TRBV28 and TRBJ2-1; possible D gene TRBD2, 6 bases. The CDR3 totals 15 residues. Trimming pared 6 bases from V and 5 bases from J, leaving 17 bases between. CDR1 is MDHEN and CDR2 is SYDVKM in the germline V gene. The CDR3 bases are TGTGCCAGCAGAGTCTTGAGGGGACTTCACAATGAGCAGTTCTTC. Translating it yields CASRVLRGLHNEQFF.

This clone was detected only a few times. The chain recombines TRBV5-1 with TRBJ1-2, with D perhaps TRBD1 (5 bases). V was shortened by 6 bases and J by 4 bases, with 13 bases between the two germline ends. Germline V gene data show CDR1 as SGHRS and CDR2 as YFSETQ. This CDR3 has 13 amino acids. CDR3 nucleotides: TGCGCCAGCAAGGCGGAGGGGACCTATGGCTACACCTTC. Protein sequence: CASKAEGTYGYTF.

The chain has TRBV18 and TRBJ2-1; 11 nucleotides agree with TRBD2. This CDR3 spans 15 amino acids. V lost 1 base, J lost 8 bases, and 4 bases stayed unmatched. Per germline, CDR1 KGHSH and CDR2 LQKENI. The CDR3 DNA is TGTGCCAGCTCACCACAGACTAGCGGGATCCATGAGCAGTTCTTC. It specifies CASSPQTSGIHEQFF.

The rearrangement uses TRBV6-6 and TRBJ1-1, with a weak D call TRBD1 (5 bases). Per germline, CDR1 MNHNY and CDR2 SVGAGI (reference sequence). The CDR3 sequence is 12 residues long. Trimming shortened V by 7 bases and J by 3 bases, and 9 bases separated the two germline ends. CDR3: CASTGDYTEAFF. In nucleotides, the CDR3 is TGTGCCAGCACCGGGGACTACACTGAAGCTTTCTTT.

This clone was counted only a few times. The chain uses TRBV29-1 and TRBJ1-2; 8 positions agree with TRBD1. This CDR3 comprises 18 residues. Germline loops: CDR1 SQVTM, CDR2 ANQGSEA. V was pared by 4 bases and J by 4 bases, with 20 bases of the junction left unmatched. The CDR3 coding sequence is TGCAGCGTTGTTCCCGTTTTTAACAGGGGGGGCAGTCCCTATGGCTACACCTTC. Residues: CSVVPVFNRGGSPYGYTF.

This clone was seen once. The chain carries TRBV5-1 and TRBJ2-7; possibly TRBD2 for D (6 bases). The CDR3 runs to 13 residues. From germline, CDR1 is SGHRS and CDR2 YFSETQ. Trimming took 0 bases from V and 5 from J, leaving 9 bases between them. This CDR3 reads CASSLVGGNEQYF. The CDR3 DNA sequence: TGCGCCAGCAGCTTGGTCGGCGGGAACGAGCAGTACTTC.

J is TRBJ2-5 and V is TRBV25-1; maybe TRBD1 (6 bases). Trimming removed 3 bases at V and 5 bases at J, with 19 bases between. CDR1 MGHDK and CDR2 SYGVNS come from the germline V gene. The CDR3 sequence is 16 residues long. The CDR3 nucleotides are TGTGCCAGCAGTGATTCCTACAGGGCTCCCGGGGAGACCCAGTACTTC. It encodes CASSDSYRAPGETQYF.

V is TRBV6-5 and J is TRBJ1-1, with a possible D match to TRBD1 (5 bases). V lost 7 bases, J lost 0 bases, and 12 bases lay in between. CDR3 length: 14 residues. Germline V gene sequence: CDR1 MNHEY, CDR2 SVGAGI. CDR3 in amino acids: CASKGPSVNTEAFF. The CDR3 nucleotides are TGTGCCAGCAAGGGGCCTAGCGTGAACACTGAAGCTTTCTTT.

This clone appeared many times. V gene TRBV29-1 combines with J gene TRBJ1-1; D not resolved. CDR3 length: 13 amino acids. Trimming left V 4 bases short and J 0 bases short, with 9 bases between. Germline assignment: CDR1 SQVTM and CDR2 ANQGSEA. The DNA of the CDR3 is TGCAGCGTTGCCGTGAACATGAACACTGAAGCTTTCTTT. This sequence encodes CSVAVNMNTEAFF.

This clone was picked up a small number of times. This chain connects TRBV7-6 to TRBJ2-1; D might be TRBD2 (5 bases). CDR1 is SGHVS, CDR2 FNYEAQ, per germline. The CDR3 is made up of 13 amino acids. V gave up 8 bases and J gave up 3 bases, with 11 bases separating them. The CDR3: CASGSGYYNEQFF. CDR3 coding DNA: TGTGCCAGCGGGAGCGGATACTACAATGAGCAGTTCTTC. The full variable domain, with the rest looked up from reference TRBV7-6 and TRBJ2-1, is GAGVSQSPRYKVTKRGQDVALRCDPISGHVSLYWYRQALGQGPEFLTYFNYEAQQDKSGLPNDRFSAERPEGSISTLTIQRTEQRDSAMYRCASGSGYYNEQFFGPGTRLTVL.

The CDR3 DNA sequence: TGTGCCAGCAGCCCCTGGACAGGGGGTCGCACTGAAGCTTTCTTT. Protein product: CASSPWTGGRTEAFF. This rearrangement joins TRBV9 to TRBJ1-1, with 10 bases matching TRBD1. J lost 4 bases, V lost 4 bases, and 7 bases had no gene match. This CDR3 spans 15 amino acids. The germline V gene has CDR1 SGDLS and CDR2 YYNGEE.

This rearrangement joins TRBV5-1 to TRBJ2-2, with 8 bases lining up with TRBD2. The germline gives CDR1 SGHRS, CDR2 YFSETQ. Trimming removed 1 base from V and 1 base from J; junction bases left unmatched: 3. This CDR3 has 16 residues. The CDR3 loop is CASSLKRGQNTGELFF. In DNA, the CDR3 is TGCGCCAGCAGCTTGAAGCGGGGGCAGAACACCGGGGAGCTGTTTTTT.

This clone was seen more than once but under ten times. This chain links TRBV19 with TRBJ2-7; TRBD2 matches at 10 bases. The ends lost 4 bases at V and 3 bases at J; junction bases unmatched: 9. The CDR3 sequence is 16 residues long. Germline CDR1 is LNHDA and CDR2 is SQIVND (reference sequence). CDR3 region: CASSTLAGTLGYEQYV. The CDR3 nucleotides are TGTGCCAGTAGTACACTAGCGGGAACGTTAGGCTACGAGCAGTACGTC.

CDR3 protein: CASSWDRGGEQYF. The CDR3 DNA is TGTGCCAGCAGCTGGGACAGGGGGGGCGAGCAGTACTTC. This chain uses TRBV11-1 with TRBJ2-7, with 11 nucleotides matching TRBD1. From germline, CDR1 is SGHAT and CDR2 FQDESV (reference sequence). This CDR3 spans 13 amino acids. V trimming: 4 bases; J trimming: 6 bases; junction bases outside the gene matches: 2.

This chain connects TRBV28 to TRBJ2-3, with 7 bases lining up with TRBD1. Trimming took 11 bases from V and 3 from J; bases not matched to a gene: 11. Germline V gene lookup returns CDR1 MDHEN and CDR2 SYDVKM. This CDR3 is 14 amino acids long. CDR3 bases: TGTGCCGGGCGACGGGCCAGGGGGACAGATACGCAGTATTTT. Protein product: CAGRRARGTDTQYF.

V is TRBV7-9 and J is TRBJ1-1; no clear D gene. Per the germline V gene, CDR1 is SEHNR and CDR2 is FQNEAQ (reference sequence). This CDR3 is 13 amino acids long. V was pared by 5 bases and J by 3 bases, with 10 bases between. CDR3 coding DNA: TGTGCCAGCAGCCCTACGGGATACACTGAAGCTTTCTTT. Residues: CASSPTGYTEAFF.

About this clone: Other DNA sequences of this sample code for an identical CDR3. The V call is TRBV18, the J call TRBJ1-2; D not certain. Trimming took 3 bases from V and 2 from J, leaving 7 bases between them. Germline V gene lookup returns CDR1 KGHSH and CDR2 LQKENI. CDR3 length: 13 amino acids. The CDR3: CASSPAGNYGYTF. CDR3 DNA: TGTGCCAGCTCACCGGCAGGAAACTATGGCTACACCTTC.

This clone was seen a handful of times. The chain combines TRBV28 with TRBJ2-7; 7 bases map to TRBD2. CDR1 and CDR2 (germline): MDHEN, SYDVKM. The CDR3 totals 15 residues. The junction had 7 bases not matched to a gene; V was cut back by 5 bases and J by 0 bases. The CDR3 coding sequence is TGTGCCAGCAGTCTTGGGGCTAGCGGCTCCTACGAGCAGTACTTC. Translation gives CASSLGASGSYEQYF.